This T cell receptor (beta chain) was documented in a study of cytomegalovirus exposure and HLA in healthy donors. Both 60 Vbeta primers and 13 Jbeta primers went into the PCR. Here immunoSEQ multiplex PCR was the method, and the copy in TCRdb shows in-frame clones only, minus some. The profile shows 200,000 to 250,000 clones, over 75% of them singletons. The receptor was derived from a girl aged 2 to 9 in good health and CMV-seronegative. Source material: PBMCs.

This chain's CDR3 is CASSTTGQFSNQPQHF. CDR3 coding DNA: TGTGCCAGTAGTACTACCGGACAGTTTAGCAATCAGCCCCAGCATTTT. The J gene is TRBJ1-5, the V gene TRBV19, with D perhaps matching TRBD1 (6 bases). This CDR3 is 16 amino acids long. V lost 4 bases, J lost 0 bases, and 13 bases lay in between. CDR1 is LNHDA, CDR2 SQIVND, per germline (reference sequence).